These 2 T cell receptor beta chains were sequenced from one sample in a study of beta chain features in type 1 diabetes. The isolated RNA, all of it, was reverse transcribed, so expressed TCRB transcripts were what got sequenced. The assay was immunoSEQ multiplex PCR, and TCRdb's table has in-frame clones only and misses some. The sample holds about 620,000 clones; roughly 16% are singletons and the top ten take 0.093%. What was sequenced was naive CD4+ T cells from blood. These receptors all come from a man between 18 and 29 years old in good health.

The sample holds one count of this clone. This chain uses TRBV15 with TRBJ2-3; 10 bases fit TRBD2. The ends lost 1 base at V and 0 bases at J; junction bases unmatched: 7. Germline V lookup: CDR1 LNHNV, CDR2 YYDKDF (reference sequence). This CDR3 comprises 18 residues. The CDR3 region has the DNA TGTGCCACCAGCAGAGCGCTAGCGGGGGCCCAAAGCACAGATACGCAGTATTTT. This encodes CATSRALAGAQSTDTQYF.

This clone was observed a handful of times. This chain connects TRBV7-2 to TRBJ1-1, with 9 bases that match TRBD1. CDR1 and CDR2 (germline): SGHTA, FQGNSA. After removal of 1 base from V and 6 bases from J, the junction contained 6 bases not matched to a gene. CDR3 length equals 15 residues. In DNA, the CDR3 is TGTGCCAGCAGCTTAGAACAGGGGGCCTGGGCTGAAGCTTTCTTT. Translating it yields CASSLEQGAWAEAFF.